This T cell receptor beta chain was recorded in a study of beta chain features in type 1 diabetes. Study results and limitations: Patients' naive, central memory and regulatory TCRB repertoires appeared more alike than those of healthy donors. In cDNA sequencing, cells with high TCR expression could be over-represented.

Every isolated RNA sample was fully reverse transcribed, so sequencing captured expressed TCRB transcripts. The repertoire was sequenced with immunoSEQ multiplex PCR; TCRdb's copy has only in-frame clones and lacks some. The sample gives about 450,000 clones, about an eighth of which show up once; over 0.04% is in the top ten. CDR3 length: 16 residues. V was pared by 3 bases and J by 2 bases, with 13 bases between. Germline V lookup: CDR1 KGHSH, CDR2 LQKENI. This clone was counted between two and nine times. What it recognizes is unknown. Staining for CD45RO/CCR7/CD25/CD127/CD95/CD27 allowed sorting of CD4+ naive, central memory, regulatory and stem cell-like memory cells. Each of the sorted populations had a purity greater than 95%.

This receptor was identified in a woman between 18 and 29 years old in good health. The chain joins TRBV18 to TRBJ1-4; D is possibly TRBD1 (6 bases). The sequencing sample was made of naive CD4+ T cells from blood. The CDR3 nucleotides read TGTGCCAGCTCACCCTCGAAGGGGGTTACTAATGAAAAACTGTTTTTT. Amino acids: CASSPSKGVTNEKLFF.